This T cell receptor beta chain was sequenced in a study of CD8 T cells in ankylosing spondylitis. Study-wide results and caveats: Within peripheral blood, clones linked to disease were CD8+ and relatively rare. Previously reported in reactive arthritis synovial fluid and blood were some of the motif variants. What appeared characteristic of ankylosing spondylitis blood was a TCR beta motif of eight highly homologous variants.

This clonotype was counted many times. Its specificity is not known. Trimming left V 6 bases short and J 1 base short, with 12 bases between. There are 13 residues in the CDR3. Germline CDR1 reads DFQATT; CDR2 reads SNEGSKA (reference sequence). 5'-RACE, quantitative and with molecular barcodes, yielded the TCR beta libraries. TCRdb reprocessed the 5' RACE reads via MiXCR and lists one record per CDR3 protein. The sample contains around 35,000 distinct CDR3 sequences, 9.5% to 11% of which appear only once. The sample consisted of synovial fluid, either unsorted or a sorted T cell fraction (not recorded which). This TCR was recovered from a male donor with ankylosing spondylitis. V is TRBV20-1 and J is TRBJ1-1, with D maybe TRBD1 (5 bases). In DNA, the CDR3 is TGCAGTGCCGGTTGGGGGAAGAACACTGAAGCTTTCTTT. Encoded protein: CSAGWGKNTEAFF.